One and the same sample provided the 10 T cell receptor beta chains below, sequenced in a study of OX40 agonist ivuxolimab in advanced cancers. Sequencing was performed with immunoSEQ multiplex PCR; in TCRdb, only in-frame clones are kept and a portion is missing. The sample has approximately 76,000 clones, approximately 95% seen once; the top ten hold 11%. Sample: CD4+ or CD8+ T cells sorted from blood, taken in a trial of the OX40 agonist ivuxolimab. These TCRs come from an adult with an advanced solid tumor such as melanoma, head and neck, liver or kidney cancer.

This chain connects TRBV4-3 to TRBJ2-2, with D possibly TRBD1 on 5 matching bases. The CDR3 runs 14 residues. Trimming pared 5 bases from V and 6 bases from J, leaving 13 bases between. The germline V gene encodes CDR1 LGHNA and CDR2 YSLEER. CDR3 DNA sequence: TGCGCCAGCAGCTCTAGGCAGGGTGCCGGGGAGCTGTTTTTT. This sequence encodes CASSSRQGAGELFF.

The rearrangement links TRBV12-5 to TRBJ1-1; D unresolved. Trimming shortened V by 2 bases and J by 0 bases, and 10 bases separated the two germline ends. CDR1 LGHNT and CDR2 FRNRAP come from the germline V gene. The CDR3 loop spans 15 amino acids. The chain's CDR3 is CASGLSLALNTEAFF. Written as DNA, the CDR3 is TGTGCTAGTGGTTTGTCCCTCGCCCTGAACACTGAAGCTTTCTTT.

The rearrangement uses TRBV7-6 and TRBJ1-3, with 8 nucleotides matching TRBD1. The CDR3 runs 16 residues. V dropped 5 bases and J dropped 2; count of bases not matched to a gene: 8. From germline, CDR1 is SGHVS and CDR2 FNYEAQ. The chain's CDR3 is CASSRNRGRTGNTIYF. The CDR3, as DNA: TGTGCCAGCAGCCGTAACAGGGGGAGGACTGGAAACACCATATATTTT.

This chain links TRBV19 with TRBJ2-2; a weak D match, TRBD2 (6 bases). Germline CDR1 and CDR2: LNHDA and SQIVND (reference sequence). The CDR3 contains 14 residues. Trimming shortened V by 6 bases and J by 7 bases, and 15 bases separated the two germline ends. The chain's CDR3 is CASSAGTPHGELFF. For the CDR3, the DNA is TGTGCCAGTAGCGCCGGGACTCCTCACGGGGAGCTGTTTTTT. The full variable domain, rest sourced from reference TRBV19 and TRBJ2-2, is DGGITQSPKYLFRKEGQNVTLSCEQNLNHDAMYWYRQDPGQGLRLIYYSQIVNDFQKGDIAEGYSVSREKKESFPLTVTSAQKNPTAFYLCASSAGTPHGELFFGEGSRLTVL.

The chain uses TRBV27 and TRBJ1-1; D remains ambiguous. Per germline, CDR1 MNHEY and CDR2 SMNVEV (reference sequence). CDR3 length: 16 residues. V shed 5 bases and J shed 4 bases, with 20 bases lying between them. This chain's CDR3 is CASSTRVPGPTTEAFF. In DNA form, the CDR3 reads TGTGCCAGCAGTACGAGAGTACCCGGGCCTACCACTGAAGCTTTCTTT.

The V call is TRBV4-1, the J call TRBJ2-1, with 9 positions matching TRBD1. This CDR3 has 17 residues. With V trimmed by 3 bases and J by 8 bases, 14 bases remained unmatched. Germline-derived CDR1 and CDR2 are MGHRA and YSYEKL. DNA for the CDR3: TGCGCCAGCAGCCACGAATCAACCGGGACAGGGTCTCATGAGCAGTTCTTC. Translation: CASSHESTGTGSHEQFF.

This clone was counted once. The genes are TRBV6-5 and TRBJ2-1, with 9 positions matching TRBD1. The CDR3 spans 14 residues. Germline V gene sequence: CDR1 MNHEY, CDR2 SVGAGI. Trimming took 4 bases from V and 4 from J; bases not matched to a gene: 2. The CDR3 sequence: CASSSGTGYNEQFF. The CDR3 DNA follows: TGTGCCAGCAGTTCCGGGACAGGGTACAATGAGCAGTTCTTC.

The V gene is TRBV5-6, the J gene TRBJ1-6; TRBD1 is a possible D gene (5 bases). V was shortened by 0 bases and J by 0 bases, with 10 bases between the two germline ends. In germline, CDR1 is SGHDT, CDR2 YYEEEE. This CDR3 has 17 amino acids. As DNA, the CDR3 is TGTGCCAGCAGCTTGGTCGGGGGTAGCTCCTATAATTCACCCCTCCACTTT. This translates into CASSLVGGSSYNSPLHF.

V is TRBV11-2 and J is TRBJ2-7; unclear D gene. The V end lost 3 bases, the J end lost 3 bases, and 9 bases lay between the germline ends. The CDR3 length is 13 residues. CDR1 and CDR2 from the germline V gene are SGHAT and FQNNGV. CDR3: CASSFSDGYEQYF. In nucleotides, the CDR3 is TGTGCCAGCAGCTTCTCGGACGGCTACGAGCAGTACTTC.

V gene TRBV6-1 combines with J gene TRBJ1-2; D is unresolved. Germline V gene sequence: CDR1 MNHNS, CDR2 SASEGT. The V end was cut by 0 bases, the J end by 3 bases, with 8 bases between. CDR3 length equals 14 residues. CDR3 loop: CASSEAKNHYGYTF. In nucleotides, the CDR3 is TGTGCCAGCAGTGAAGCCAAAAACCACTATGGCTACACCTTC.